A single sample is the source of the 12 T cell receptor beta chains below, sequenced in a study of T cell clonality in common variable immunodeficiency (dated by TCRdb to about 2015). Broad study findings and their caveats: CVID TCRbeta sequences were reported to have fewer deletions and N-nucleotide insertions and to lack highly modified clones with 13 or more V deletions.

Library preparation used the immunoSEQ multiplex PCR assay. TCRdb limited this immuneACCESS table to in-frame rearrangements with V and J called. A share of clones is missing; checked studies link under half to unresolved V genes, and the rest is unexplained. In this sample, around 10,000 clones appear, none counted once only. Roughly 6.3% of the sample lies in the top ten. These TCRs are of unknown antigen specificity. The sample comprised peripheral blood mononuclear cells. These receptors were collected from a human donor with common variable immunodeficiency.

This clone was detected only a few times. The junction does not match germline at one end; this may be a read error. The observed sequence ends 3 residues before the CDR3 terminus, with the missing tail filled in from the germline J gene. This chain links TRBV7-7 with TRBJ2-2; weak D call: TRBD2 (6 bases). This CDR3 is 15 amino acids long. Germline CDR1 SSHAT, CDR2 FNYEAQ (reference sequence). CDR3 loop: CASSYSGVDTGELFF. The sequenced part of the CDR3 DNA is TGTGCTAGCAGCTATTCGGGGGTAGATACCGGGGAG.

CDR3 in amino acids: CAWSVGGARSYEQYF. The sequenced part of the CDR3 DNA is TGTGCCTGGAGTGTTGGGGGGGCAAGGTCCTACGAG. V gene TRBV30 combines with J gene TRBJ2-7; a possible D gene is TRBD2 (7 bases). The observed sequence ends 3 residues before the CDR3 terminus, with the missing tail filled in from the germline J gene. CDR1 GTSNPN and CDR2 SVGIG come from the germline V gene (reference sequence). This CDR3 spans 15 amino acids. V shed 0 bases and J shed 1 base, with 13 bases lying between them.

As regards this clone: The DNA ends 3 residues before the CDR3 does, and the rest of the CDR3 is filled in from the germline J gene. This chain joins TRBV5-1 and TRBJ2-1, with TRBD2 matching over 12 bases. V was pared by 0 bases and J by 7 bases, with 2 bases of the junction left unmatched. Germline CDR1 and CDR2: SGHRS and YFSETQ. The CDR3 sequence is 15 residues long. The covered CDR3 bases are TGCGCCAGCAGCTTGGGACTAGCGGGAGTAAATGAG. Residues: CASSLGLAGVNE. The CDR3 in its entirety is CASSLGLAGVNEQFF.

As regards this clone: The read ends 3 residues early relative to the CDR3; the germline J gene fills the gap. The V gene is TRBV19, the J gene TRBJ2-3; no clear D. Trimming left V 3 bases short and J 3 bases short, with 4 bases between. This CDR3 region has 12 residues. Germline lookup yields CDR1 LNHDA and CDR2 SQIVND (reference sequence). The CDR3 reads CASSIGTDTQYF. The DNA read from the CDR3 is TGTGCCAGTAGTATCGGGACAGATACG.

This clone was seen more than once but under ten times. The read halts 3 residues ahead of the CDR3 end, with the missing end drawn from the germline J gene. V is TRBV18 and J is TRBJ2-4, with D perhaps TRBD1 (7 bases). This CDR3 is built from 16 residues. CDR1 and CDR2 from the germline V gene are KGHSH and LQKENI. V was cut by 0 bases and J by 2 bases, with 11 bases left in between. The CDR3 sequence: CASSPPEGATKNIQYF. The DNA read from the CDR3 is TGTGCCAGCTCACCACCGGAGGGGGCCACCAAAAACATT.

In its sample, this clone was seen a few times. The observed sequence ends 3 residues before the CDR3 terminus, with the missing tail filled in from the germline J gene. The rearrangement uses TRBV19 and TRBJ1-1; 8 nucleotides line up with TRBD1. V lost 9 bases to trimming and J lost 3 bases; unmatched junction nucleotides: 9. Per germline, CDR1 LNHDA and CDR2 SQIVND (reference sequence). The CDR3 consists of 14 residues. CDR3 DNA (partial): TGTGCCAGCCCGAGGACAGGGACGGACACTGAA. It yields the protein CASPRTGTDTE. The full-length CDR3 reads as CASPRTGTDTEAFF.

This clone rates as medium-sized. Coverage ceases 3 residues before the CDR3 finishes, and the germline J gene fills in the end. V usage is TRBV9 and J usage is TRBJ2-5; D perhaps matches TRBD1 (5 bases). V was clipped by 0 bases and J by 7 bases, with 13 bases between them. There are 14 residues in the CDR3. Germline V lookup: CDR1 SGDLS, CDR2 YYNGEE. CDR3 DNA (partial): TGTGCCAGCAGCGTAGTTCAGGGATCTGCGACC. This codes for CASSVVQGSAT. The full CDR3 protein is CASSVVQGSATQYF.

In its sample, this clone was seen a few times. The CDR3 goes on 3 residues after the read ends, and that part is filled in from the germline J gene. The J gene is TRBJ2-1, the V gene TRBV18; 9 bases match TRBD2. Per the germline V gene, CDR1 is KGHSH and CDR2 is LQKENI. This CDR3 region has 15 residues. V lost 8 bases to trimming and J lost 6 bases; unmatched junction nucleotides: 11. CDR3 DNA (partial): TGTGCCAGCCAGGGTTTAGCGGGAGTAGGCAATGAG. It yields the protein CASQGLAGVGNE. In full, the CDR3 reads CASQGLAGVGNEQFF.

This clone was observed a few times. Read coverage stops 3 residues before the CDR3 terminus; the germline J gene supplies the remainder. The genes are TRBV30 and TRBJ1-5, with D perhaps matching TRBD1 (6 bases). The germline V gene has CDR1 GTSNPN and CDR2 SVGIG (reference sequence). The CDR3 runs 14 residues. Trimming took 1 base from V and 3 from J, leaving 10 bases between them. The CDR3 bases that were read are TGTGCCTGGAGTGGGGGACACTACAATCAGCCC. Its translation: CAWSGGHYNQP. The full CDR3 reads CAWSGGHYNQPQHF.

Turning to this clone: The missing CDR3 end, 3 residues past where the read stops, is filled in from the germline J gene. The rearrangement uses TRBV7-2 and TRBJ2-1; D is perhaps TRBD2 (5 bases). CDR3 length: 13 amino acids. The V and J ends lost 3 bases and 9 bases respectively, with 12 bases between them. Germline V lookup: CDR1 SGHTA, CDR2 FQGNSA. The CDR3 DNA, read in part, is TGTGCCAGCAGCTTCCCGGGCCGGGGTGAG. It yields the protein CASSFPGRGE. The entire CDR3 protein reads CASSFPGRGEQFF.

This clone is large by share. The read ends 3 residues before the CDR3 terminus; that terminus is restored from the germline J gene. V usage is TRBV9 and J usage is TRBJ2-1; tentatively, D is TRBD2 (6 bases). V was cut by 4 bases and J by 0 bases, with 11 bases left in between. There are 15 residues in the CDR3. From germline, CDR1 is SGDLS and CDR2 YYNGEE. The CDR3 sequence: CASSRTGDSYNEQFF. CDR3 bases read: TGTGCCAGCAGCCGGACGGGGGACTCCTACAATGAG.

Details on this clone: The read ends 3 residues shy of where the CDR3 ends; the end is completed using the germline J gene. This chain joins TRBV19 and TRBJ2-3; the match to TRBD2 covers 7 bases. The germline CDR1 and CDR2 sequences are LNHDA and SQIVND (reference sequence). V lost 5 bases and J lost 4; bases outside the gene matches: 9. The CDR3 sequence is 15 residues long. The CDR3 sequence: CASSGLGRGADTQYF. The sequenced CDR3 bases are TGTGCCAGTAGTGGTCTAGGGAGGGGAGCAGATACG.